A single sample gave rise to the 12 T cell receptor beta chains below, sequenced in a study of shared clonotypes between healthy human individuals. The repertoire was sequenced with immunoSEQ multiplex PCR; TCRdb's copy has only in-frame clones and lacks some. Of 780,000 or so clones listed, just under 75% were seen once; the top ten hold less than 2%. The sequencing sample was made of memory CD4+ T cells sorted from blood. Subset reported: CD45RA-negative fraction. These receptors were taken from a woman under 40 in good health.

Only a few counts were recorded for this clone. The same CDR3 also results from other DNA sequences found in this sample. The V gene is TRBV30, the J gene TRBJ2-7, with 9 positions matching TRBD1. Germline trimming cut 2 bases from V and 1 base from J; bases unmatched to any gene: 6. The CDR3 extends over 15 amino acids. In germline, CDR1 is GTSNPN, CDR2 SVGIG (reference sequence). The CDR3 region has the DNA TGTGCCTGGAGTAGTAGACAGGGGGTTTCCTACGAGCAGTACTTC. Encoded protein: CAWSSRQGVSYEQYF.

The rearrangement joins TRBV29-1 to TRBJ2-5; either TRBD1 or TRBD2 may fit D (6 bases each). Near its end, the DNA agrees better with TRBJ2-7, so the J call may be wrong. The CDR3 has 13 amino acids. From germline, CDR1 is SQVTM and CDR2 ANQGSEA. CDR3 DNA sequence: TGCAGCGCCAAGACCCTGGGGGGCTCCGAGCAGTACTTC. Translation: CSAKTLGGSEQYF.

The chain recombines TRBV2 with TRBJ2-2; D is unresolved. CDR3 size: 13 residues. V dropped 4 bases and J dropped 4 bases, with 7 bases sitting between them. Germline CDR1 SNHLY, CDR2 FYNNEI. The CDR3 nucleotides are TGTGCCAGCAGTGGATACCTCACCGGGGAGCTGTTTTTT. Protein sequence: CASSGYLTGELFF.

The chain employs TRBV18 and TRBJ2-3; 9 bases are shared with TRBD2. The ends lost 6 bases at V and 1 base at J; junction bases unmatched: 5. There are 15 residues in the CDR3. The germline CDR1 and CDR2 sequences are KGHSH and LQKENI. CDR3 coding DNA: TGTGCCAGCTCGGAACCTAGCGGGGGCACAGATACGCAGTATTTT. This gives the protein CASSEPSGGTDTQYF.

The genes are TRBV6-1 and TRBJ2-7; weak D call: TRBD1 (6 bases). The CDR3 totals 14 residues. CDR1 is MNHNS, CDR2 SASEGT, per germline. V was cut by 6 bases and J by 6 bases, with 18 bases left in between. The CDR3 reads CASRRDNTVGEQYF. DNA for the CDR3: TGTGCCAGCAGACGGGACAATACTGTAGGCGAGCAGTACTTC.

A few counts support this clone. J is TRBJ2-1 and V is TRBV19; TRBD2 might be the D (5 bases). The V gene's germline CDR1 is LNHDA and CDR2 SQIVND (reference sequence). This CDR3 comprises 16 residues. V was trimmed by 3 bases and J by 10 bases, leaving 22 bases between them. CDR3 sequence reads: CASSILGSGSVGEQFF. CDR3 in DNA: TGTGCCAGTAGTATCCTAGGGTCGGGGTCCGTAGGGGAGCAGTTCTTC.

The chain carries TRBV6-1 and TRBJ1-5; D remains unclear. The V gene's germline CDR1 is MNHNS and CDR2 SASEGT. The V end lost 3 bases, the J end lost 4 bases, and 7 bases lay between the germline ends. The CDR3 is 13 amino acids. CDR3 nucleotide sequence: TGTGCCAGCAGTGATTACCAAAATCAGCCCCAGCATTTT. Its translation: CASSDYQNQPQHF.

The chain carries TRBV30 and TRBJ1-4, with TRBD1 matching over 7 bases. Germline loops: CDR1 GTSNPN, CDR2 SVGIG (reference sequence). The ends lost 6 bases at V and 10 bases at J; junction bases unmatched: 11. The CDR3 has 13 amino acids. CDR3 nucleotides: TGTGCCTGTACAGGGGAAAATAAGAGAAAACTGTTTTTT. Its translation: CACTGENKRKLFF.

The chain employs TRBV9 and TRBJ2-5; no clear D. CDR1 SGDLS and CDR2 YYNGEE come from the germline V gene. V was pared by 0 bases and J by 5 bases, with 8 bases between. The CDR3 is 13 amino acids. CDR3 in amino acids: CASSVDPRETQYF. For the CDR3, the DNA is TGTGCCAGCAGCGTAGACCCCCGGGAGACCCAGTACTTC.

A single count supports this clone. This sequence joins TRBV27 and TRBJ1-1; D may be TRBD1 (5 bases). V was clipped by 5 bases and J by 4 bases, with 20 bases between them. From germline, CDR1 is MNHEY and CDR2 SMNVEV (reference sequence). The CDR3 consists of 16 residues. The CDR3 protein is CASSPPGTRRGTEAFF. CDR3 DNA sequence: TGTGCCAGCAGTCCCCCGGGGACCCGGCGGGGCACTGAAGCTTTCTTT.

This clone was seen repeatedly, ten times or more. One base away lies a much larger clone, so this may be a sequencing read error. The chain couples TRBV4-1 to TRBJ1-5; no clear D. Trimming removed 0 bases from V and 1 base from J, with 4 bases in between. There are 14 residues in the CDR3. Germline CDR1 and CDR2: MGHRA and YSYEKL. DNA for the CDR3: TGCGCCAGCAGCCAAGATGACAGCAATCAGCCCCAGCATTTT. Amino acids: CASSQDDSNQPQHF.

This chain joins TRBV11-2 and TRBJ2-3; the D call may be TRBD1 or TRBD2 (5 bases each). Germline loops: CDR1 SGHAT, CDR2 FQNNGV. V was shortened by 8 bases and J by 2 bases, with 14 bases between the two germline ends. CDR3 length: 14 amino acids. The CDR3 DNA sequence: TGTGCCAGCGGGGACGGGGTGAACACAGATACGCAGTATTTT. It is translated as CASGDGVNTDTQYF. Complete variable domain (other parts from reference TRBV11-2 and TRBJ2-3): EAGVAQSPRYKIIEKRQSVAFWCNPISGHATLYWYQQILGQGPKLLIQFQNNGVVDDSQLPKDRFSAERLKGVDSTLKIQPAKLEDSAVYLCASGDGVNTDTQYFGPGTRLTVL.